The rows below give T cell receptor beta chains drawn from one sample of a study of cytotoxic CD8 clonotypes in ibrutinib-treated CLL. The method was immunoSEQ multiplex PCR; TCRdb's version includes in-frame clones alone and lacks a portion of them. The repertoire holds tens of thousands of clones, with more than 75% as singletons. Material: PBMCs, obtained after 12 months of ibrutinib treatment. These receptors were taken from a human donor with chronic lymphocytic leukemia. The CDR3 runs from the conserved cysteine through the conserved F or W. The D gene is left open where the match is weak.

d_call v_call cdr3_aa
. TRBV6-1 CASSTGSGNTIYF
TRBD1 TRBV27 CASRTTGAAGYTF
. TRBV7-3 CASSRDSPSGAQYF
. TRBV6-6 CASHRGGELFF
. TRBV6-5 CATQGKGQETQYF
TRBD2 TRBV6-6 CASRDSGGAVETQYF
. TRBV27 CASSFGPTYEQYF
. TRBV6-5 CASSRAGELFF
. TRBV2 CASNPVGAFQETQYF
. TRBV5-1 CASRPAARGEQYF
. TRBV7-8 CASSLVRVRDEQFF
TRBD2 TRBV27 CTSTREGYNEQFF
. TRBV27 CASSPHKGKALSYEQYF
TRBD1 TRBV4-2 CASSRDRAGDTQYF
TRBD1 TRBV29-1 CSVETGTGGGYTF
. TRBV28 CASRRDGSRTDTQYF
TRBD2 TRBV6-6 CASTPPGGVETQYF
TRBD1 TRBV28 CASSLATGDGYTF
TRBD2 TRBV6-4 CAGHSGSPPGANVLTF
TRBD1 TRBV11-2 CASSPTGGYGYTF
. TRBV9 CASSVGGMNTEAFF
. TRBV5-1 CASSLAVQGATLHF
. TRBV7-2 CASSLGMGFTHYEQYF
. TRBV28 CASSRGGPTYEQYF
. TRBV19 CASRDLSGQPQHF
. TRBV29-1 CSVEEVPGNEQFF
TRBD1 TRBV19 CASSGTGQYEQYF
. TRBV18 CASSLQGELGF
. TRBV7-2 CASSLVVGAPGGYTF
TRBD1 TRBV28 CASKQGVNDEQYF
. TRBV28 CASSSPVYGYTF
. TRBV28 CASAYSYEQYF
TRBD2 TRBV5-4 CASSLGLAGPGSYNEQFF
. TRBV7-8 CASSLVPGGGPYEQYF
. TRBV5-1 CASSPGHERETQYF
. TRBV6-6 CASSYLSGVNTGELFF
. TRBV11-1 CASSRGQSYEQYF
TRBD1 TRBV2 CASKASTGALGVNTIYF
TRBD1 TRBV10-3 CATGQGPGNTEAFF
. TRBV28 CASSLSTDRSPLHF
TRBD1 TRBV5-4 CASSLITGDGGYTF
. TRBV28 CASSFWGYEQYF
. TRBV5-1 CASSLVGATLGTGNTIYF
TRBD2 TRBV14 CASSPGGVGAYNEQFF
TRBD2 TRBV9 CASSVDGSGARGELFF